This TCR beta chain was identified in a study of blood T cell repertoires in COVID-19. The CDR3 length is 14 residues. Trimming removed 10 bases from V and 5 bases from J, with 20 bases in between. Germline V gene lookup returns CDR1 MDHEN and CDR2 SYDVKM. Profiling relied on immunoSEQ multiplex PCR, and the TCRdb table lists in-frame clones only, not all of them. The table records about 81,000 clones, roughly 91% of them present only once. This receptor was taken from a woman aged 50 to 60 in a cohort sampled during active COVID-19. The sample consisted of peripheral blood. J is TRBJ2-5 and V is TRBV28, with D perhaps matching TRBD2 (5 bases). The chain's CDR3 is CATGGPWGGETQYF. The DNA of the CDR3 is TGTGCCACCGGAGGACCCTGGGGTGGGGAGACCCAGTACTTC.